One sample yielded the 32 T cell receptor beta chains listed below, sequenced in a study of shared clonotypes between healthy human individuals. The protocol was immunoSEQ multiplex PCR, while the TCRdb copy is restricted to in-frame clones and leaves out a portion. Of roughly 520,000 clones in the sample, approximately 95% are singletons; the top ten hold nearly 0.065%. Sequencing was performed on naive CD4+ T cells sorted from blood. Described subset: CD45RA+ positively selected. The receptors derive from a woman aged 25 to 45 in good health.

This chain links TRBV5-1 with TRBJ1-4, with a possible D match to TRBD1 (5 bases). The CDR3 has 14 residues. The germline gives CDR1 SGHRS, CDR2 YFSETQ. V lost 2 bases and J 5 bases, leaving 10 bases between the germline ends. The CDR3 loop is CASSFLEGNEKLFF. The CDR3 DNA reads TGCGCCAGCAGCTTTTTGGAGGGGAATGAAAAACTGTTTTTT.

The chain links TRBV9 to TRBJ2-2, with D perhaps assigned TRBD1 or TRBD2 (5 bases each). The V end lost 6 bases, the J end lost 2 bases, and 11 bases lay between the germline ends. Germline CDR1 and CDR2: SGDLS and YYNGEE. There are 14 residues in the CDR3. CDR3 nucleotides: TGTGCCAGCACCCCGGGGCTAAACACCGGGGAGCTGTTTTTT. It is translated as CASTPGLNTGELFF.

This clone occurred once. The gene calls are TRBV28 and TRBJ1-2, with D tentatively TRBD1 (5 bases). The CDR3 is 14 amino acids. The V gene's germline CDR1 is MDHEN and CDR2 SYDVKM. V lost 6 bases and J lost 7, with 18 bases in between. The CDR3 DNA sequence: TGTGCCAGCAGGTCACCAGGGAAAGGAGTTGGCTACACCTTC. Its translation: CASRSPGKGVGYTF.

The chain couples TRBV10-3 to TRBJ2-1, with no clear D. Germline CDR1 and CDR2: ENHRY and SYGVKD. V was cut by 4 bases and J by 6 bases, with 10 bases left in between. The CDR3 has 13 residues. The DNA of the CDR3 is TGTGCCATCAGTGCCGGCGGCCTCAATGAGCAGTTCTTC. As protein: CAISAGGLNEQFF.

DNA for the CDR3: TGCGCCAGCAGCCGGGACAGGGCTTTTTCCTACGAGCAGTACTTC. Translation gives CASSRDRAFSYEQYF. The V and J genes are TRBV5-1 and TRBJ2-7, with 9 bases aligning to TRBD1. This CDR3 region has 15 residues. CDR1 is SGHRS, CDR2 YFSETQ, per germline. The V and J ends lost 4 bases and 1 base, in that order; junction bases with no gene match: 6.

The chain has TRBV6-4 and TRBJ2-7; a weak D match, TRBD1 (6 bases). With 2 bases removed from V and 0 bases from J, the gap between germline ends came to 11 bases. This CDR3 is built from 15 residues. CDR1 and CDR2 (germline): MRHNA, SNTAGT. The CDR3 protein is CASSDPGHHSYEQYF. The CDR3 DNA sequence: TGTGCCAGCAGTGACCCGGGACACCACTCCTACGAGCAGTACTTC.

This chain links TRBV4-2 with TRBJ1-1; D might be TRBD1 (5 bases). Looked up from germline, CDR1 is LGHNA and CDR2 is YNFKEQ. V shed 1 base and J shed 4 bases, with 16 bases lying between them. This CDR3 has 16 residues. The CDR3 region is CASSQVGGARGTEAFF. The CDR3 coding sequence is TGTGCCAGCAGCCAAGTTGGCGGGGCCCGGGGCACTGAAGCTTTCTTT.

The rearrangement links TRBV5-1 to TRBJ2-3, with 9 bases that match TRBD2. After removal of 1 base from V and 2 bases from J, the junction contained 2 bases not matched to a gene. The CDR3 is 15 amino acids. The germline CDR1 and CDR2 sequences are SGHRS and YFSETQ. CDR3 residues: CASSLTSGFTDTQYF. DNA of the CDR3: TGCGCCAGCAGCTTGACTAGCGGGTTCACAGATACGCAGTATTTT.

The chain carries TRBV28 and TRBJ2-7; TRBD1 matches 9 bases. CDR3 size: 14 residues. Looked up from germline, CDR1 is MDHEN and CDR2 is SYDVKM. After removal of 5 bases from V and 2 bases from J, the junction contained 4 bases not matched to a gene. CDR3 coding DNA: TGTGCCAGCAGTAGCGGGACAGGGCCCTACGAGCAGTACTTC. Translated: CASSSGTGPYEQYF.

V usage is TRBV7-9 and J usage is TRBJ1-5, with D possibly being TRBD1 (5 bases). CDR3 length: 16 residues. The germline V gene has CDR1 SEHNR and CDR2 FQNEAQ (reference sequence). Between the trimmed V and J ends, which lost 4 bases and 2 bases, there was a span of 15 bases. The CDR3 coding sequence is TGTGCCAGCAGCTCGCATATTAGGGGTGGCAATCAGCCCCAGCATTTT. Translation: CASSSHIRGGNQPQHF.

The chain uses TRBV15 and TRBJ2-7; 8 nucleotides match TRBD1. CDR3 length: 15 residues. Germline V gene data show CDR1 as LNHNV and CDR2 as YYDKDF (reference sequence). The V and J ends lost 5 bases and 4 bases, in that order; junction bases with no gene match: 10. CDR3 sequence (DNA): TGTGCCACCAGCTTCCGCCGGGACAGGCAATACGAGCAGTACTTC. Translated: CATSFRRDRQYEQYF.

This sequence joins TRBV4-1 and TRBJ1-2; tentative D call: TRBD1 (5 bases). Germline values: CDR1 MGHRA, CDR2 YSYEKL. The length of the CDR3 is 14 residues. Deletions cut 4 bases from V and 7 bases from J, with 16 bases between. The CDR3 DNA sequence: TGCGCCAGCAGCCGAATGGGGGGTGATGGTGGCTACACCTTC. It yields the protein CASSRMGGDGGYTF.

This sequence joins TRBV5-1 and TRBJ2-1, with 13 positions matching TRBD2. V gave up 2 bases and J gave up 4 bases; unmatched junction bases: 3. The germline CDR1 and CDR2 sequences are SGHRS and YFSETQ. The CDR3 runs 16 residues. The chain's CDR3 is CASSFRTSGSYNEQFF. The CDR3 bases are TGCGCCAGCAGCTTTAGGACTAGCGGGAGTTACAATGAGCAGTTCTTC.

The chain combines TRBV7-3 with TRBJ1-2, with D perhaps TRBD1 (5 bases). The V end was cut by 5 bases, the J end by 4 bases, with 14 bases between. From germline, CDR1 is SGHTA and CDR2 FQGTGA. The CDR3 runs 14 residues. This chain's CDR3 is CASSPGDRSYGYTF. Written as DNA, the CDR3 is TGTGCCAGCAGCCCCGGGGACCGCAGCTATGGCTACACCTTC.

This clone occurred once. The chain is built from TRBV27 and TRBJ1-5; D call uncertain. Germline V CDR1 and CDR2: MNHEY, SMNVEV (reference sequence). Trimming pared 2 bases from V and 3 bases from J, leaving 5 bases between. CDR3 length: 13 amino acids. CDR3 loop: CASSLKDNQPQHF. The CDR3 region has the DNA TGTGCCAGCAGTTTAAAAGACAATCAGCCCCAGCATTTT.

J is TRBJ2-7 and V is TRBV19; D is ambiguous. V dropped 4 bases and J dropped 7 bases, with 20 bases sitting between them. CDR3 length: 15 residues. Germline CDR1 is LNHDA and CDR2 is SQIVND (reference sequence). The CDR3 nucleotides read TGTGCCAGTAGTACCGAGCAGTCTCGGATGGGAGAGCAGTACTTC. It is translated as CASSTEQSRMGEQYF.

V gene TRBV2 combines with J gene TRBJ1-5; 7 bases fit TRBD1. Germline V gene sequence: CDR1 SNHLY, CDR2 FYNNEI. This CDR3 spans 15 amino acids. Trimming took 5 bases from V and 0 from J; bases not matched to a gene: 4. The CDR3 reads CASSYDRASNQPQHF. The CDR3 DNA reads as TGTGCCAGCAGTTATGACAGGGCTAGCAATCAGCCCCAGCATTTT.

This chain connects TRBV18 to TRBJ2-6, with D hard to call. CDR3 length equals 18 residues. Germline CDR1 and CDR2: KGHSH and LQKENI. Trimming took 2 bases from V and 0 from J, leaving 14 bases between them. CDR3 nucleotides: TGTGCCAGCTCACCAAATTCTGTCATTTTCTCTGGGGCCAACGTCCTGACTTTC. This encodes CASSPNSVIFSGANVLTF.

The gene calls are TRBV19 and TRBJ2-3, with D perhaps matching TRBD2 (5 bases). Germline CDR1 is LNHDA and CDR2 is SQIVND (reference sequence). V was clipped by 3 bases and J by 9 bases, with 22 bases between them. The CDR3 runs to 16 residues. The CDR3 region is CASSISGGVAPQTQYF. DNA of the CDR3: TGTGCCAGTAGTATCTCCGGAGGAGTAGCGCCCCAAACGCAGTATTTT. The full variable domain, in which reference TRBV19 and TRBJ2-3 provide the parts outside the CDR3, is DGGITQSPKYLFRKEGQNVTLSCEQNLNHDAMYWYRQDPGQGLRLIYYSQIVNDFQKGDIAEGYSVSREKKESFPLTVTSAQKNPTAFYLCASSISGGVAPQTQYFGPGTRLTVL.

The rearrangement uses TRBV28 and TRBJ2-5; no firm D call. The CDR3 sequence is 13 residues long. CDR1 MDHEN and CDR2 SYDVKM come from the germline V gene. V lost 6 bases, J lost 7 bases, and 15 bases lay in between. The CDR3 is CASSPYAVGTQYF. CDR3 DNA: TGTGCCAGCAGCCCCTATGCCGTTGGGACCCAGTACTTC.

The genes are TRBV25-1 and TRBJ2-2; D is unclear. Deletions cut 1 base from V and 0 bases from J, with 9 bases between. Germline V lookup: CDR1 MGHDK, CDR2 SYGVNS. This CDR3 spans 16 amino acids. For the CDR3, the DNA is TGTGCCAGCAGTGAATTCTGGATGACGAACACCGGGGAGCTGTTTTTT. Protein product: CASSEFWMTNTGELFF.

The CDR3 loop is CASSLTGVKETQYF. The CDR3 bases are TGTGCCAGCAGCTTAACCGGCGTGAAAGAGACCCAGTACTTC. The chain carries TRBV5-6 and TRBJ2-5; D is uncertain. Trimming took off 2 bases at V and 3 bases at J, with 11 bases between the two ends. CDR1 is SGHDT and CDR2 is YYEEEE in the germline V gene. The CDR3 is 14 amino acids.

This chain links TRBV28 with TRBJ2-7, with D possibly TRBD2 on 5 matching bases. The germline gives CDR1 MDHEN, CDR2 SYDVKM. V lost 3 bases and J 3 bases, leaving 15 bases between the germline ends. The CDR3 length is 15 residues. CDR3 protein: CASSFQAGRNYEQYF. CDR3 bases: TGTGCCAGCAGTTTCCAGGCGGGTCGGAACTACGAGCAGTACTTC.

This clone was seen just once. This chain connects TRBV5-8 to TRBJ2-4; the D gene is possibly TRBD1 (5 bases). V was pared by 1 base and J by 6 bases, with 8 bases between. CDR1 and CDR2 (germline): SGHTS, YDEGEE. The CDR3 loop spans 13 amino acids. The CDR3 loop reads CASSLWGGNIQYF. CDR3 sequence (DNA): TGTGCCAGCAGCTTGTGGGGCGGAAACATTCAGTACTTC.

This rearrangement joins TRBV5-1 to TRBJ2-1; no firm D call. The CDR3 extends over 12 amino acids. Between the trimmed V and J ends, which lost 0 bases and 14 bases, there was a span of 12 bases. The germline V gene encodes CDR1 SGHRS and CDR2 YFSETQ. The CDR3 here is CASSLEPERKFF. CDR3 DNA sequence: TGCGCCAGCAGCTTGGAGCCGGAGAGGAAGTTCTTC.

The chain recombines TRBV11-3 with TRBJ2-3; 13 positions match TRBD2. The V gene's germline CDR1 is SGHNT and CDR2 YENEEA. This CDR3 has 18 residues. The junction had 12 bases not matched to a gene; V was cut back by 5 bases and J by 4 bases. In DNA form, the CDR3 reads TGTGCCAGCAGCCCCCGGACGGGGACTAGCGGGACGGCAGATACGCAGTATTTT. It translates to CASSPRTGTSGTADTQYF.

The V and J genes are TRBV9 and TRBJ1-6, with TRBD1 matching 7 bases. The germline CDR1 and CDR2 sequences are SGDLS and YYNGEE. The CDR3 sequence is 15 residues long. V lost 4 bases, J lost 6 bases, and 7 bases stayed unmatched. The CDR3 here is CASSSTGAGNSPLHF. The DNA of the CDR3 is TGTGCCAGCAGCTCCACAGGGGCGGGTAATTCACCCCTCCACTTT.

The chain couples TRBV19 to TRBJ1-3, with D unresolved. V was shortened by 3 bases and J by 4 bases, with 13 bases between the two germline ends. The CDR3 has 15 residues. Germline V gives CDR1 LNHDA, CDR2 SQIVND (reference sequence). The CDR3 bases are TGTGCCAGTAGTATCGGGGAAGCCACCGGAAACACCATATATTTT. The encoded protein is CASSIGEATGNTIYF.

This sequence joins TRBV5-1 and TRBJ1-4; no clear D gene. Between the trimmed V and J ends, which lost 5 bases and 5 bases, there was a span of 10 bases. Germline-derived CDR1 and CDR2 are SGHRS and YFSETQ. There are 13 residues in the CDR3. CDR3 DNA: TGCGCCAGCAGTCGGGTCGGAAATGAAAAACTGTTTTTT. Translating gives CASSRVGNEKLFF.

The table lists this clone with a count of one. The V gene is TRBV10-1, the J gene TRBJ2-1; TRBD1 might be the D (8 bases). V was clipped by 6 bases and J by 7 bases, with 22 bases between them. Germline CDR1 and CDR2: WNHNN and SYGVQD (reference sequence). CDR3 length equals 16 residues. CDR3 in DNA: TGCGCCAGCAGCGAACGTAGCGCGGGGGACAGGAATGAGCAGTTCTTC. Amino acid sequence: CASSERSAGDRNEQFF.

V and J are TRBV28 and TRBJ2-7; TRBD1 is a possible D gene (6 bases). Trimming removed 8 bases at V and 5 bases at J, with 16 bases between. Germline V gene sequence: CDR1 MDHEN, CDR2 SYDVKM. This CDR3 is built from 13 residues. CDR3 nucleotides: TGTGCCAGCCGAGACACAGGGAGCAACGAGCAGTACTTC. Translated, it gives CASRDTGSNEQYF.

Points on this clone: The sample carries other DNA sequences with the same CDR3. V is TRBV28 and J is TRBJ1-1; D is unclear. The V gene's germline CDR1 is MDHEN and CDR2 SYDVKM. The V gene lost 3 bases and the J gene lost 0 bases, with 5 bases spanning the gap. CDR3 length equals 13 residues. This CDR3 reads CASSLPVNTEAFF. CDR3 bases: TGTGCCAGCAGTTTGCCGGTGAACACTGAAGCTTTCTTT.